Shown below are 10 T cell receptor beta chains from a single sample sequenced in a study of OX40 agonist ivuxolimab in advanced cancers. Data came from immunoSEQ multiplex PCR; TCRdb stores just in-frame clones and leaves some out. Among around 2,900 clones listed, about three quarters were seen once. The starting material was CD4+ or CD8+ T cells sorted from blood, obtained in a trial of the OX40 agonist ivuxolimab. The origin of the receptors is an adult with an advanced solid tumor such as melanoma, head and neck, liver or kidney cancer.

On this clone: Sequence at one end of the junction differs from germline and may be a read error. The chain joins TRBV5-3 to TRBJ1-1, with 7 nucleotides matching TRBD1. TRBV5-3 is flagged as an ORF with uncertain function. The CDR3 is made up of 15 amino acids. Written as DNA, the CDR3 is TGTGCCAGCAGCTTGCTACAGGGGAGATACACTGAAGCTTTCTTT. Translation: CASSLLQGRYTEAFF.

This clone showed up just once. The gene calls are TRBV19 and TRBJ2-7, with D possibly being TRBD1 (6 bases). V lost 3 bases to trimming and J lost 2 bases, with 11 bases between them. Germline V gene sequence: CDR1 LNHDA, CDR2 SQIVND (reference sequence). The CDR3 contains 14 residues. The CDR3 region has the DNA TGTGCCAGTAGTATGGGGGCCGCTCCCTACGAGCAGTACTTC. Its translation: CASSMGAAPYEQYF.

This chain links TRBV5-1 with TRBJ2-2; no definite D call. The CDR3 has 13 amino acids. The germline gives CDR1 SGHRS, CDR2 YFSETQ. V lost 2 bases and J lost 1, with 3 bases in between. The CDR3 DNA sequence: TGCGCCAGCAGCTTCAAGAACACCGGGGAGCTGTTTTTT. Its protein is CASSFKNTGELFF.

The chain has TRBV9 and TRBJ2-1, with D tentatively TRBD1 or TRBD2 (5 bases each). In germline, CDR1 is SGDLS, CDR2 YYNGEE. The germline V and J ends were trimmed by 4 bases and 3 bases, with 17 bases remaining between them. CDR3 length: 16 residues. DNA of the CDR3: TGTGCCAGCAGCAGCCGGGACGGATCTCACTACAATGAGCAGTTCTTC. Translation: CASSSRDGSHYNEQFF.

This chain joins TRBV6-5 and TRBJ1-3, with TRBD1 as a possible D gene (6 bases). The CDR3 extends over 15 amino acids. The germline V gene encodes CDR1 MNHEY and CDR2 SVGAGI. V gave up 4 bases and J gave up 2 bases, with 12 bases separating them. CDR3 sequence: CASSSGGGPGNTIYF. CDR3 DNA: TGTGCCAGCAGTTCGGGAGGGGGGCCTGGAAACACCATATATTTT.

The chain carries TRBV30 and TRBJ2-3, with D perhaps matching TRBD2 (6 bases). Trimming shortened V by 3 bases and J by 3 bases, and 10 bases separated the two germline ends. Germline lookup yields CDR1 GTSNPN and CDR2 SVGIG (reference sequence). The CDR3 is made up of 13 amino acids. This CDR3 is CAWSGGGTDTQYF. The CDR3 DNA reads TGTGCCTGGAGCGGGGGAGGTACAGATACGCAGTATTTT. Looking up the rest from reference TRBV30 and TRBJ2-3 gives the full variable domain: SQTIHQWPATLVQPVGSPLSLECTVEGTSNPNLYWYRQAAGRGLQLLFYSVGIGQISSEVPQNLSASRPQDRQFILSSKKLLLSDSGFYLCAWSGGGTDTQYFGPGTRLTVL.

The chain links TRBV6-5 to TRBJ1-3; TRBD1 matches at 10 bases. CDR1 and CDR2 from the germline V gene are MNHEY and SVGAGI. The CDR3 extends over 14 amino acids. V trimming: 4 bases; J trimming: 4 bases; junction bases outside the gene matches: 1. The CDR3 here is CASSWTGGGNTIYF. CDR3 bases: TGTGCCAGCAGTTGGACAGGGGGGGGAAACACCATATATTTT.

The chain is built from TRBV4-3 and TRBJ2-1; D is uncertain. The CDR3 is 14 amino acids. V was trimmed by 5 bases and J by 5 bases, leaving 13 bases between them. Germline V CDR1 and CDR2: LGHNA, YSLEER. The CDR3 sequence is CASSNVGLDNEQFF. In nucleotides, the CDR3 is TGCGCCAGCAGCAACGTCGGCTTAGACAATGAGCAGTTCTTC.

This chain uses TRBV4-1 with TRBJ2-7, with TRBD2 matching over 7 bases. Looked up from germline, CDR1 is MGHRA and CDR2 is YSYEKL. With 0 bases clipped from V and 3 bases from J, the junction kept 5 bases outside the gene matches. The CDR3 is made up of 15 amino acids. CDR3 sequence reads: CASSQEWRELYEQYF. The CDR3 DNA is TGCGCCAGCAGCCAAGAATGGCGGGAGCTCTACGAGCAGTACTTC.

The chain combines TRBV18 with TRBJ1-1; D uncertain. CDR1 is KGHSH and CDR2 is LQKENI in the germline V gene. The CDR3 consists of 15 residues. V was pared by 0 bases and J by 1 base, with 9 bases between. For the CDR3, the DNA is TGTGCCAGCTCACCACCTAACAGACCGAACACTGAAGCTTTCTTT. It is translated as CASSPPNRPNTEAFF.